The next 9 T cell receptor beta chains were all read from a single sample in a study of regulatory T cells in long-lasting Graves disease. The authors built TCR beta libraries using iRepertoire HTBI primers and Arm-PCR of CDR3 regions. MiXCR, run by TCRdb on the multiplex PCR reads, gives a single entry per CDR3 protein. Here the sample spans 680,000 or so distinct CDR3 sequences, roughly 16% being singletons. Time point: newly diagnosed GD, antithyroid drugs for less than 3 months. PBMC RNA served as the TCR library source. This sample also appeared in a second study, on T cells in Graves' hyperthyroidism and ophthalmopathy.

The sample here was peripheral blood mononuclear cells (PBMCs), taken at new diagnosis, from a patient treated with antithyroid drugs. The receptors were gathered from a young woman with Graves disease.

About this clonotype: A much bigger clone sits one base away, suggesting this may be a read error. The CDR3 loop reads CASGHGVRMADTQYF. The CDR3 nucleotides are TGTGCCAGCGGCCATGGGGTTCGGATGGCAGATACGCAGTATTTT. The rearrangement uses TRBV7-9 and TRBJ2-3; D gene uncertain. CDR1 and CDR2 from the germline V gene are SEHNR and FQNEAQ (reference sequence). Trimming left V 8 bases short and J 4 bases short, with 19 bases between. The CDR3 length is 15 residues.

The rearrangement uses TRBV18 and TRBJ2-3; D not certain. Trimming left V 2 bases short and J 3 bases short, with 9 bases between. Germline V gene sequence: CDR1 KGHSH, CDR2 LQKENI. There are 14 residues in the CDR3. CDR3 bases: TGTGCCAGCTCACCAACACAGAATACAGATACGCAGTATTTT. This gives the protein CASSPTQNTDTQYF.

This clonotype was counted a few times. The chain carries TRBV27 and TRBJ2-7; D may be TRBD1 (6 bases). Trimming shortened V by 5 bases and J by 1 base, and 12 bases separated the two germline ends. CDR3 length equals 14 residues. The V gene's germline CDR1 is MNHEY and CDR2 SMNVEV (reference sequence). CDR3 nucleotide sequence: TGTGCCAGCAGTCGCCTAGGACAGTCCTACGAGCAGTACTTC. Protein product: CASSRLGQSYEQYF.

In this sample, this clonotype turned up a few times. The CDR3 loop reads CASSPLESQETQYF. In nucleotides, the CDR3 is TGTGCCAGCTCACCGCTTGAATCTCAAGAGACCCAGTACTTC. V usage is TRBV18 and J usage is TRBJ2-5; D is uncertain. Germline V lookup: CDR1 KGHSH, CDR2 LQKENI. Trimming stripped 3 bases from V and 2 bases from J, with 10 bases between. This CDR3 is 14 amino acids long.

This clonotype was seen more than once but under ten times. This rearrangement joins TRBV5-1 to TRBJ2-7; D unresolved. The CDR3 runs 13 residues. Germline CDR1 reads SGHRS; CDR2 reads YFSETQ. Trimming took off 0 bases at V and 2 bases at J, with 6 bases between the two ends. The CDR3 DNA is TGCGCCAGCAGCTTGGACACTGCCTACGAGCAGTACTTC. It translates to CASSLDTAYEQYF. Looking up the rest from reference TRBV5-1 and TRBJ2-7 gives the full variable domain: KAGVTQTPRYLIKTRGQQVTLSCSPISGHRSVSWYQQTPGQGLQFLFEYFSETQRNKGNFPGRFSGRQFSNSRSEMNVSTLELGDSALYLCASSLDTAYEQYFGPGTRLTVT.

This clonotype was seen ten or more times. V and J are TRBV11-2 and TRBJ2-1; 10 positions match TRBD2. The CDR3 covers 14 residues. Unmatched junction bases numbered 6, after V lost 5 bases and J lost 8 bases. Germline CDR1 SGHAT, CDR2 FQNNGV. The CDR3 protein is CASSTLAGEYEQFF. For the CDR3, the DNA is TGTGCCAGCAGCACCCTAGCGGGAGAGTATGAGCAGTTCTTC.

This clonotype was seen a few times. This chain links TRBV6-1 with TRBJ1-5; 12 bases are a match to TRBD1. Unmatched junction bases numbered 4, after V lost 4 bases and J lost 6 bases. CDR3 length: 15 residues. CDR1 is MNHNS, CDR2 SASEGT, per germline. The CDR3 DNA reads TGTGCCAGCAGTGTGGGACAGGGGGCAGGTCAGCCCCAGCATTTT. This gives the protein CASSVGQGAGQPQHF.

This clonotype was picked up many times. The chain is built from TRBV7-3 and TRBJ2-2; maybe TRBD1 (5 bases). CDR3 size: 14 residues. V shed 2 bases and J shed 7 bases, with 11 bases lying between them. Germline CDR1 is SGHTA and CDR2 is FQGTGA. CDR3 amino acids: CASSLSDSFGELFF. CDR3 sequence (DNA): TGTGCCAGCAGCTTATCCGACAGTTTCGGGGAGCTGTTTTTT. Full variable domain (remainder filled in from reference TRBV7-3 and TRBJ2-2): GAGVSQTPSNKVTEKGKYVELRCDPISGHTALYWYRQSLGQGPEFLIYFQGTGAADDSGLPNDRFFAVRPEGSVSTLKIQRTERGDSAVYLCASSLSDSFGELFFGEGSRLTVL.

This clonotype was detected many times. This chain uses TRBV7-9 with TRBJ2-3, with D unresolved. The CDR3 spans 12 residues. Germline CDR1 and CDR2: SEHNR and FQNEAQ (reference sequence). V gave up 7 bases and J gave up 3 bases, with 8 bases separating them. This chain's CDR3 is CASNFGTDTQYF. The CDR3 DNA is TGTGCCAGCAACTTTGGGACAGATACGCAGTATTTT.